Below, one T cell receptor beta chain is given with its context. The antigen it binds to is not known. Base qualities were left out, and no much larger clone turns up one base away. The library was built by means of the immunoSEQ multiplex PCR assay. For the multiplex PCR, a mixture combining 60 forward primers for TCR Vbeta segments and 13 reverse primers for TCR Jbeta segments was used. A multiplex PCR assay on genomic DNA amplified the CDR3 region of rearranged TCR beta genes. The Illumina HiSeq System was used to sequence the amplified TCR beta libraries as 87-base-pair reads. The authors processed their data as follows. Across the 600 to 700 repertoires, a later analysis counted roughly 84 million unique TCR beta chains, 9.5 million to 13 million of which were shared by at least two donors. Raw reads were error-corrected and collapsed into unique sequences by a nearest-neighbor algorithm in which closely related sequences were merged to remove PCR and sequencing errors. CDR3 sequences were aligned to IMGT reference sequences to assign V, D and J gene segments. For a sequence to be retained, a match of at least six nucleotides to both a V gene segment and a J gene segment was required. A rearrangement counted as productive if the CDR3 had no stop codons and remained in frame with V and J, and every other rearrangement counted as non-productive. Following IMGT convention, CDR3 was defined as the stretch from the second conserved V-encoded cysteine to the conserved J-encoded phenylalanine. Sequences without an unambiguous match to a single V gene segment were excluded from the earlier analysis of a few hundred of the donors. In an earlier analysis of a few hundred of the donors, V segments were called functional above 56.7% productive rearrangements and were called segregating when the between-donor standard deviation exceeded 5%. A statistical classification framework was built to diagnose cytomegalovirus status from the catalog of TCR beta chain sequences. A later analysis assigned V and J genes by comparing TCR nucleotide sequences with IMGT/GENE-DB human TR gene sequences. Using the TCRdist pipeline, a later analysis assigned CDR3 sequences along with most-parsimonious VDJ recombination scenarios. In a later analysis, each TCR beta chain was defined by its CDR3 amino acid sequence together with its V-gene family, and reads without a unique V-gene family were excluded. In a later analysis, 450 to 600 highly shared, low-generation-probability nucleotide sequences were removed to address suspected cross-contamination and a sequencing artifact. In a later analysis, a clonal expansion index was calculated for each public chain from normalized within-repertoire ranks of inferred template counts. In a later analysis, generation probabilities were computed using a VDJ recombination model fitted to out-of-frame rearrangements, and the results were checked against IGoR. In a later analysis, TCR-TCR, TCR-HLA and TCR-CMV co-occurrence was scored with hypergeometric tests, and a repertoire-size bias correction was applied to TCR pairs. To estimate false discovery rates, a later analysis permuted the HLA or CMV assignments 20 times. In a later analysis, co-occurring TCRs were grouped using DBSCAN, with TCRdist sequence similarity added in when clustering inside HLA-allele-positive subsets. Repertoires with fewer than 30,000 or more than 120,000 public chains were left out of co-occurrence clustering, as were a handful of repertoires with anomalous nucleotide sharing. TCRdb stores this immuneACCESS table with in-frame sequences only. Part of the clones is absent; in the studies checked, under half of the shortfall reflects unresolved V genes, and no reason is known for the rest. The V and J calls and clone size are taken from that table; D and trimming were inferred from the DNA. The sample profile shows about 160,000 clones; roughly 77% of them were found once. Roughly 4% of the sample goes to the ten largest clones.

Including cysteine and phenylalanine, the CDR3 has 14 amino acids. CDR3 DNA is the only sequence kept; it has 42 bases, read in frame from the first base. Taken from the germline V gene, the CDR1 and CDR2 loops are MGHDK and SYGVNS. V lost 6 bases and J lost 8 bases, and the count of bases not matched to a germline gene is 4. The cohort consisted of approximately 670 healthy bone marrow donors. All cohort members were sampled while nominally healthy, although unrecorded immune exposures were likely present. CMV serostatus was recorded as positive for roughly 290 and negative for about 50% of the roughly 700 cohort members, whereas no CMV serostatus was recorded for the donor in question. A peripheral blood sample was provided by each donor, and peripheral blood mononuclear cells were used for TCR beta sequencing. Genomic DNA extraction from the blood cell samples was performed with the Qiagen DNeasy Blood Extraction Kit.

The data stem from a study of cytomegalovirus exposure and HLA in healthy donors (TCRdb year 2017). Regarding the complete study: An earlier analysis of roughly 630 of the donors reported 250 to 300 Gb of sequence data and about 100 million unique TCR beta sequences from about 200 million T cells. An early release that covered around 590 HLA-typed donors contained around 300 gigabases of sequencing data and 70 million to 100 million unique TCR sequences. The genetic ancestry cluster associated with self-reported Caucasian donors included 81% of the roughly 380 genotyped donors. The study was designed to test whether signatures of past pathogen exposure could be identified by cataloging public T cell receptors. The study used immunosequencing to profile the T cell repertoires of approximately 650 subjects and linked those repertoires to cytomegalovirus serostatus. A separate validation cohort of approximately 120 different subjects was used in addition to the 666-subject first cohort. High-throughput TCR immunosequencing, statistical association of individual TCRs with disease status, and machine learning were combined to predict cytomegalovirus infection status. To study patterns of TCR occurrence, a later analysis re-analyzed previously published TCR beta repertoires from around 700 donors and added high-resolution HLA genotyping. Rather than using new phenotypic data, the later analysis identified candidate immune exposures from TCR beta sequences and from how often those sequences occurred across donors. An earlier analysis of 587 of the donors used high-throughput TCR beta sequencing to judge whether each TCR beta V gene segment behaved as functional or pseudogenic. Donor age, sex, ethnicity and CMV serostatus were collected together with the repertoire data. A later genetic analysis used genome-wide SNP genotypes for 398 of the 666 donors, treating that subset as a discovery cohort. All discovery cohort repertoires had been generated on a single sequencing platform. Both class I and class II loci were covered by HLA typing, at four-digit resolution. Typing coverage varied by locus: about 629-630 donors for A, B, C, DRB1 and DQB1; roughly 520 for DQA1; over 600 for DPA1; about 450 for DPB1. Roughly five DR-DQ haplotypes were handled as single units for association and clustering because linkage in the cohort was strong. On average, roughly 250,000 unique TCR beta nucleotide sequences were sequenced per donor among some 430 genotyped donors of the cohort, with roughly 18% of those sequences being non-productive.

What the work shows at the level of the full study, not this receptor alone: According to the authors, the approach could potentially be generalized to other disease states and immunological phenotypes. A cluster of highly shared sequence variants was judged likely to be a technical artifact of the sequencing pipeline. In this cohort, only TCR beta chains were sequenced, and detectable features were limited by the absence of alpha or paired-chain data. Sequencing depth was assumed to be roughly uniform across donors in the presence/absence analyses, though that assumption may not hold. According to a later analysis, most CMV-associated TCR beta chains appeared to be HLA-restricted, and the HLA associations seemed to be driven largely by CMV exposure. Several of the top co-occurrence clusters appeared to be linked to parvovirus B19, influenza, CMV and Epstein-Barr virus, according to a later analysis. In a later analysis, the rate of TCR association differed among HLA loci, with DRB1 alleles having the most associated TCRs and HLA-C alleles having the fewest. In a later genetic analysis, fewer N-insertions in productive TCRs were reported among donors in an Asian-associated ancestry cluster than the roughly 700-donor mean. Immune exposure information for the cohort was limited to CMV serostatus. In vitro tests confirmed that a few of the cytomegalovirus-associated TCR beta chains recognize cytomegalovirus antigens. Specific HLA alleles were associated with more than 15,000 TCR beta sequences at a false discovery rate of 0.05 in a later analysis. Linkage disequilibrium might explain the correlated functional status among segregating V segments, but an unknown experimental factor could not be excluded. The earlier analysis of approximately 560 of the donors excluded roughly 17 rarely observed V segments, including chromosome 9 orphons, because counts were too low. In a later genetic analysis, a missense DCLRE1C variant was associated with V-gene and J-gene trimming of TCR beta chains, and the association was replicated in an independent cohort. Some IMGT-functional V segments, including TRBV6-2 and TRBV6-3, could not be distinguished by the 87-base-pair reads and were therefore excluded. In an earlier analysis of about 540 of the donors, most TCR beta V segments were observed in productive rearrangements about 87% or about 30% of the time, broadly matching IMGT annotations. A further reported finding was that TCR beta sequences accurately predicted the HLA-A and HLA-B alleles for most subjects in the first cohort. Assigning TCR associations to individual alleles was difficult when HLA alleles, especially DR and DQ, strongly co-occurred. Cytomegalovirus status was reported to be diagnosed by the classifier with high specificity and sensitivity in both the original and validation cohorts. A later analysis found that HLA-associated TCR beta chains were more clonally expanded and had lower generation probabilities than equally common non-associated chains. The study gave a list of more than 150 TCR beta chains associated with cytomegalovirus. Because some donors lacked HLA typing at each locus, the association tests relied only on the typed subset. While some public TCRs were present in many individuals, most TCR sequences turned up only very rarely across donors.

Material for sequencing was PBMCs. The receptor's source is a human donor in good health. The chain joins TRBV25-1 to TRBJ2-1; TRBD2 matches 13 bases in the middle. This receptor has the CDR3 CASRTSGRRDEQFF. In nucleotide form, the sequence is TGTGCCAGCAGGACTAGCGGGAGGCGGGATGAGCAGTTCTTC. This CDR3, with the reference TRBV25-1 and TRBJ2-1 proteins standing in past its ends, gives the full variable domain EADIYQTPRYLVIGTGKKITLECSQTMGHDKMYWYQQDPGMELHLIHYSYGVNSTEKGDLSSESTVSRIRTEHFPLTLESARPSHTSQYLCASRTSGRRDEQFFGPGTRLTVL.